This record concerns one T cell receptor (beta chain) sequence. Its antigen is undetermined. The sample comes from a study of graft-versus-host responses after intestinal transplantation. For the study at large: Anti-thymocyte globulin was used for induction in all recipients, who then took tacrolimus and steroids for approximately three years. Notes on the study in general: High graft-versus-host to host-versus-graft T cell clonal ratios marked allografts of patients with graft-donor macrochimerism.

The length of the CDR3 is 14 residues. The trim removed 4 bases at V and 7 bases at J, leaving 4 bases unmatched. Germline CDR1 is SGHAT and CDR2 is FQNNGV. Profiled with immunoSEQ multiplex PCR; TCRdb holds only in-frame clones, not every one. The table has roughly 92,000 clones, around 90% seen once. The clonotype originates from a human donor who received an intestinal transplant. The chain is built from TRBV11-2 and TRBJ1-6, with 7 bases identical to TRBD1. The material was unstimulated CD4+ T cells sorted from spleen or lymph node cells, obtained before intestinal transplant. CDR3 residues: CASSSGTANSPLHF. The CDR3 nucleotides read TGTGCCAGCAGCTCCGGGACAGCCAATTCACCCCTCCACTTT.